Detailed here is one T cell receptor beta chain. The antigen remains undetermined. Each CDR3 protein gets one entry after TCRdb re-called the 5' RACE reads with MiXCR. The sample comprises roughly 690,000 distinct CDR3 sequences, around 21% of which are singletons, and around 4.4% rests with the top ten. This entry comes from a study of identical twins. Overall study results and limits: Clonotypes of the beta chain that were abundant in cord blood carried fewer insertions (memory repertoires showed none).

Germline CDR1 reads DFQATT; CDR2 reads SNEGSKA (reference sequence). The CDR3 has 15 amino acids. V dropped 0 bases and J dropped 4 bases, with 15 bases sitting between them. The same specimen was also included in a second study, on T cells expressing NK-cell markers.

J is TRBJ1-1 and V is TRBV20-1; no definite D call. What was sequenced was PBMCs. The clonotype originates from a woman between 18 and 29 years old in good health. CDR3 DNA sequence: TGCAGTGCTAGAGACCCCTTTTACCGGCGCACTGAAGCTTTCTTT. Translation: CSARDPFYRRTEAFF.